These T cell receptor beta chains were read from a single sample in a study of blood T cell repertoires in COVID-19. Here immunoSEQ multiplex PCR was the method, and the copy in TCRdb shows in-frame clones only, minus some. Counted here are approximately 250,000 clones, about 87% occurring once; the ten biggest clones make up about 1.2%. Sequenced material: PBMCs or T cells enriched from blood (not recorded which). All receptors derive from a woman aged 40-49 years with acute COVID-19. Both conserved end residues are part of each CDR3. Clone sizes are given selectively: once, few, many, or a class where the clone is expanded.

v_call: TRBV6-1; clone_size: NA; cdr3_aa: CASSDTGTDTQYF
v_call: TRBV3-1/TRBV3-2; clone_size: NA; cdr3_aa: CASRQGAISEAFF
v_call: TRBV5-1; clone_size: NA; cdr3_aa: CASSLEGAPYNEQFF
v_call: TRBV6-5; clone_size: once; cdr3_aa: CASSHLTGLETQYF
v_call: TRBV4-1; clone_size: NA; cdr3_aa: CASSQEGAGNPDTQYF
v_call: TRBV5-1; clone_size: few; cdr3_aa: CASSISGTGHGTQYF
v_call: TRBV9; clone_size: NA; cdr3_aa: CASSVAGTQGHEQYF
v_call: TRBV28; clone_size: NA; cdr3_aa: CASRSAGTANEKLFF
v_call: TRBV2; clone_size: NA; cdr3_aa: CASRPGTDPSYQPQHF
v_call: TRBV28; clone_size: NA; cdr3_aa: CASSFPSGRPRYEQYF
v_call: TRBV28; clone_size: NA; cdr3_aa: CASSLWAVLGQYNQPQHF